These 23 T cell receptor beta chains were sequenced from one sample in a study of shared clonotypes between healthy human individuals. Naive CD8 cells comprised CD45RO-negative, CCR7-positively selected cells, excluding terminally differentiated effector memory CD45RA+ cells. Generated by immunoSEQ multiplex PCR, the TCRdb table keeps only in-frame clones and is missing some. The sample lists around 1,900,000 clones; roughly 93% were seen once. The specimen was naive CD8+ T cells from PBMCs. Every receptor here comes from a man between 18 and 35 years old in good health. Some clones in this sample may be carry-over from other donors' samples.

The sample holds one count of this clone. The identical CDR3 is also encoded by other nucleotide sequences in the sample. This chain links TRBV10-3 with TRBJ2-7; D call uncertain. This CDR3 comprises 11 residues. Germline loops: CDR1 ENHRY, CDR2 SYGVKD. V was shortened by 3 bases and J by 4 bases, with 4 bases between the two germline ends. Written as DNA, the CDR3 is TGTGCCATCAGTGATGGGTACGAGCAGTACTTC. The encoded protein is CAISDGYEQYF.

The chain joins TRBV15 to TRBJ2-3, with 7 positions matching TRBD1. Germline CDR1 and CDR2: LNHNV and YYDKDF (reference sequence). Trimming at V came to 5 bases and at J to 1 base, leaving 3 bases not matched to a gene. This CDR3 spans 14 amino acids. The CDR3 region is CATSDRAGTDTQYF. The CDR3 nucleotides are TGTGCCACCAGCGACAGGGCGGGCACAGATACGCAGTATTTT.

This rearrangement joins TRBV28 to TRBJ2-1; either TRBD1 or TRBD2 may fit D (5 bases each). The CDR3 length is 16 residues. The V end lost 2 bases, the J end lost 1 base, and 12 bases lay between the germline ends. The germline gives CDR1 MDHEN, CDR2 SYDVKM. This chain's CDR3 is CASSLIGEGSYNEQFF. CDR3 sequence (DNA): TGTGCCAGCAGTTTAATCGGAGAGGGGTCCTACAATGAGCAGTTCTTC.

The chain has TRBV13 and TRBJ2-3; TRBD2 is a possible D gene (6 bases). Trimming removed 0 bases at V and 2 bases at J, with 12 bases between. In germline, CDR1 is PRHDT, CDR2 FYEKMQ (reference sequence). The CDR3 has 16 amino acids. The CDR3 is CASSLGGGLFTDTQYF. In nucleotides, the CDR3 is TGTGCCAGCAGCTTAGGGGGAGGACTATTCACAGATACGCAGTATTTT.

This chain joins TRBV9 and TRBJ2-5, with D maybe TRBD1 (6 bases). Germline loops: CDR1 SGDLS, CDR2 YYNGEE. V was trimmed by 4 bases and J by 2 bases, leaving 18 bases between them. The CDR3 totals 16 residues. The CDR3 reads CASSSGTTIHQETQYF. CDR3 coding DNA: TGTGCCAGCAGCTCCGGGACAACGATTCATCAAGAGACCCAGTACTTC.

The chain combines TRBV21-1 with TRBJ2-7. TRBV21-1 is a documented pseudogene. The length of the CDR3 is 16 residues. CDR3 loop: CASSKVRDPTAYEQYF. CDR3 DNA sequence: TGTGCCAGCAGCAAAGTACGGGACCCGACGGCCTACGAGCAGTACTTC.

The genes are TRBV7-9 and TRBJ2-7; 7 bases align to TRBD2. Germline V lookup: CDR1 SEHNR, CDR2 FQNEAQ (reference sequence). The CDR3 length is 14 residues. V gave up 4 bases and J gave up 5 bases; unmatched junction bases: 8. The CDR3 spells CASSSAGNSHEQYF. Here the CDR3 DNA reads TGTGCCAGCAGCTCAGCGGGGAATTCCCACGAGCAGTACTTC.

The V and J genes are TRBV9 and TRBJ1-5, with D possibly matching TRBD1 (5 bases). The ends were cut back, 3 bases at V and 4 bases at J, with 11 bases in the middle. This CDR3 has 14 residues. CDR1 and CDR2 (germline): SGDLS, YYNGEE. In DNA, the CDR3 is TGTGCCAGCAGCGGCGGGGGGTTAAATCAGCCCCAGCATTTT. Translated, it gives CASSGGGLNQPQHF.

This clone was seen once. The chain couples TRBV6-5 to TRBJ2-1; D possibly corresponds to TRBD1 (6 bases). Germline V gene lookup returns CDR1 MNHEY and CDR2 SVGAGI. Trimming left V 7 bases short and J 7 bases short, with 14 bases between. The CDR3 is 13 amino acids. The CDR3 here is CASTAQGWNEQFF. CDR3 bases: TGTGCCAGCACCGCTCAGGGGTGGAATGAGCAGTTCTTC.

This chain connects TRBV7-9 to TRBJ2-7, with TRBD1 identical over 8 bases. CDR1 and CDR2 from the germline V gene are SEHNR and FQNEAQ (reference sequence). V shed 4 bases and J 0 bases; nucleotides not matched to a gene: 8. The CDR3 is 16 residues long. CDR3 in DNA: TGTGCCAGCAGCTCCGGACCGGGACAGGCCTCCTACGAGCAGTACTTC. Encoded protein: CASSSGPGQASYEQYF.

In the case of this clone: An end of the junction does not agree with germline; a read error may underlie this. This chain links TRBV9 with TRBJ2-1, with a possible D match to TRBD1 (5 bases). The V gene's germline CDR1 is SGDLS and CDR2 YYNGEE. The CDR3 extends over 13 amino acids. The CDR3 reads CARSAGHRNEQFF. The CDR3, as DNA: TGTGCCAGGAGCGCCGGACATCGCAATGAGCAGTTCTTC.

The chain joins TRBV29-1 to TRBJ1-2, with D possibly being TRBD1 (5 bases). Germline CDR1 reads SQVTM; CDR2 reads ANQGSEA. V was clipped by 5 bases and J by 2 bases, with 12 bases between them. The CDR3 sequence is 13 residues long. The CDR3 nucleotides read TGCAGCGTTCCTGTGGGGGACAACTATGGCTACACCTTC. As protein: CSVPVGDNYGYTF.

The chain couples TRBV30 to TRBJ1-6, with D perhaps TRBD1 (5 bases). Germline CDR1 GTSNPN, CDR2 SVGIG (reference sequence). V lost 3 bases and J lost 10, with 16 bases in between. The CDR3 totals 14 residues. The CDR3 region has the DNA TGTGCCTGGAGGAGAGTGGGGGTCCTCTCACCCCTCCACTTT. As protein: CAWRRVGVLSPLHF.

The CDR3 DNA follows: TGCGCCAGCAGCCGAGGATCGGGGCTCGACGAGCAGTACTTC. It yields the protein CASSRGSGLDEQYF. The V gene is TRBV5-1, the J gene TRBJ2-7; D may match TRBD1 or TRBD2 (5 bases each). CDR3 length: 14 amino acids. V shed 4 bases and J shed 5 bases, with 16 bases lying between them. Germline loops: CDR1 SGHRS, CDR2 YFSETQ.

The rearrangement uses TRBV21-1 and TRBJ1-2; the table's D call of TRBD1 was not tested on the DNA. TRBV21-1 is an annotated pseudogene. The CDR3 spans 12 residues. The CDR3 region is CASRDRDGGYTF. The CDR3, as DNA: TGTGCCAGCAGGGACAGGGATGGTGGCTACACCTTC.

The CDR3 spells CASSYLGFGEQFF. For the CDR3, the DNA is TGTGCCAGCAGTTATCTCGGGTTTGGGGAGCAGTTCTTC. The V gene is TRBV7-9, the J gene TRBJ2-1; no firm D call. Germline CDR1 SEHNR, CDR2 FQNEAQ (reference sequence). V shed 6 bases and J shed 10 bases, with 16 bases lying between them. This CDR3 spans 13 amino acids.

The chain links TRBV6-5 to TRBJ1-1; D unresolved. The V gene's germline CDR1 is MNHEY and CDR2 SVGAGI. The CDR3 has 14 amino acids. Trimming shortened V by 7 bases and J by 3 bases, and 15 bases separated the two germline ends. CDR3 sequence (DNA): TGTGCCAGCATGCCCCGGGGAGAATACACTGAAGCTTTCTTT. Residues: CASMPRGEYTEAFF.

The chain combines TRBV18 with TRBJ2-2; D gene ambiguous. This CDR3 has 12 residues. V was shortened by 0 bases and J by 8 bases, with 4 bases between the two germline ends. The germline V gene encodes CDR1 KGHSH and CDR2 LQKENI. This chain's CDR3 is CASSPPRGELFF. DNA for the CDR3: TGTGCCAGCTCACCACCTCGAGGGGAGCTGTTTTTT.

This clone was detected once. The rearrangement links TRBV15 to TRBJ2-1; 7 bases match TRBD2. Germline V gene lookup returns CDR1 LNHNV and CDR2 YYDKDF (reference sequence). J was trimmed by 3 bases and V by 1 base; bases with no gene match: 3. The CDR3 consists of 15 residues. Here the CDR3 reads CATSRGTSVYNEQFF. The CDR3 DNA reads TGTGCCACCAGCAGAGGCACTAGCGTCTACAATGAGCAGTTCTTC.

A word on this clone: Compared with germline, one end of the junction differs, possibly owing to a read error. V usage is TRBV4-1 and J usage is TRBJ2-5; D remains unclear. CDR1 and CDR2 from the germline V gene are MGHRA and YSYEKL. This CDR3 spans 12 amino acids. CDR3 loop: CAGSHSPETQYF. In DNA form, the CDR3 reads TGCGCCGGCAGCCATTCCCCAGAGACCCAGTACTTC.

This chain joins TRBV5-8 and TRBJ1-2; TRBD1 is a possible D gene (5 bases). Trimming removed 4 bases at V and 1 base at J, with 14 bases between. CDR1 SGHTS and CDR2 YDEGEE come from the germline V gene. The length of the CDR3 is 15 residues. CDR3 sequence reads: CASSVLMGRNYGYTF. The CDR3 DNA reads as TGTGCCAGCAGCGTACTGATGGGACGTAACTATGGCTACACCTTC.

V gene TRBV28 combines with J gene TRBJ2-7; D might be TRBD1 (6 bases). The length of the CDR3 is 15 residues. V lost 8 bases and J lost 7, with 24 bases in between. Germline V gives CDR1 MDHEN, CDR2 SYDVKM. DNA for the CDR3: TGTGCCAGCGGAACAAGGGACAAGAATATAGGGGAGCAGTACTTC. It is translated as CASGTRDKNIGEQYF.

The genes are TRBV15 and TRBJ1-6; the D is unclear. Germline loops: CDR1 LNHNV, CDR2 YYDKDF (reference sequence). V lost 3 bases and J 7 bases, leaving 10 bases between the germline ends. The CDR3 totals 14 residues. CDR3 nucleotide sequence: TGTGCCACCAGCAGGGAGGTTAAGAATTCACCCCTCCACTTT. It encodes CATSREVKNSPLHF.